This TCR beta chain was identified during a study of blood T cells in healthy people across ages. Using a J-beta primer mix together with a sample-barcoded 5' primer, a second PCR was run for roughly 6 to 11 cycles. TCRdb reanalysed the 5' RACE reads using MiXCR and keeps one entry per CDR3 protein. The repertoire has roughly 900,000 distinct CDR3 sequences, roughly 52% of them found once; the top ten carry 10% to 15%. Trimming left V 4 bases short and J 4 bases short, with 16 bases between. Germline-derived CDR1 and CDR2 are LGHDT and YNNKEL (reference sequence). This CDR3 is 15 amino acids long. The chain combines TRBV3-1 with TRBJ1-2; D is perhaps TRBD1 (5 bases). This TCR derives from a man younger than 40 in good health. Material: blood. CDR3 protein: CASSPLRRGSYGYTF. The CDR3, as DNA: TGTGCCAGCAGCCCCCTGAGGAGGGGCTCCTATGGCTACACCTTC.